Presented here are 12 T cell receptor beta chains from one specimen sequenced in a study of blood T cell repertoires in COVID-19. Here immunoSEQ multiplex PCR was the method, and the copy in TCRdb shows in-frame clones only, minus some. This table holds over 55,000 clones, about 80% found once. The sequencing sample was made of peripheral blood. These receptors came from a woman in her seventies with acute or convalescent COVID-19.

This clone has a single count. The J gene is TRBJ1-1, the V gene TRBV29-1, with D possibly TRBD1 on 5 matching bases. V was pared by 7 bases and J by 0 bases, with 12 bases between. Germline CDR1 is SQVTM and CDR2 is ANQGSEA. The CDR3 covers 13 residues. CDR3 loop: CSASGGMNTEAFF. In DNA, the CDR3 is TGCAGCGCCTCCGGGGGAATGAACACTGAAGCTTTCTTT.

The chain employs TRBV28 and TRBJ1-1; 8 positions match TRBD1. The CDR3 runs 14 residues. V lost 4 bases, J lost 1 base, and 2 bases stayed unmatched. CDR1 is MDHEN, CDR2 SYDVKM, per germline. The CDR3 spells CASSWGQANTEAFF. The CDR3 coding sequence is TGTGCCAGCAGTTGGGGACAGGCGAACACTGAAGCTTTCTTT.

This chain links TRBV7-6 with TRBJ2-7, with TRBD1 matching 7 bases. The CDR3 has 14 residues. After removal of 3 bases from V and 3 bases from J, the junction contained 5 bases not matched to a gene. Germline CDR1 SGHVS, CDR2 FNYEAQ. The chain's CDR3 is CASSFRDSYYEQYF. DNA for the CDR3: TGTGCCAGCAGCTTCAGGGACAGTTACTACGAGCAGTACTTC.

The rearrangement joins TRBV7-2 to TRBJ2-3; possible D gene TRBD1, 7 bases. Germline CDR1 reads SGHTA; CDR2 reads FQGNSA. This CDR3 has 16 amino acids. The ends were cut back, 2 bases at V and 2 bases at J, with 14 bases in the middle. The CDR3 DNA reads TGTGCCAGCAGCTTACGGCAGGGGGGATCCACAGATACGCAGTATTTT. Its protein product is CASSLRQGGSTDTQYF.

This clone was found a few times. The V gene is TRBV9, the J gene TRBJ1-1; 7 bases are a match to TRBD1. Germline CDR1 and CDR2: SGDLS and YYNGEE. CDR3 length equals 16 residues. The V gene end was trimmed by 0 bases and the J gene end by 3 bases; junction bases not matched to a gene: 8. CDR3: CASSVDPDRVYTEAFF. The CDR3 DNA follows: TGTGCCAGCAGCGTAGATCCAGACAGGGTTTACACTGAAGCTTTCTTT.

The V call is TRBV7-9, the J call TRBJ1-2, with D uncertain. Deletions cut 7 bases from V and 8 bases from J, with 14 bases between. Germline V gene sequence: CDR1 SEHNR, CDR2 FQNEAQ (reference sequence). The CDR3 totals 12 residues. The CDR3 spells CASNLRVGGYTF. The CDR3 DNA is TGTGCCAGCAACTTGAGGGTAGGAGGCTACACCTTC.

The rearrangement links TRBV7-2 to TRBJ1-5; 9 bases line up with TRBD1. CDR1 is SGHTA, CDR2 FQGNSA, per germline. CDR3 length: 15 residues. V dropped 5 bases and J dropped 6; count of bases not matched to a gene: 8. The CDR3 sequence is CASSPGTGQSQPQHF. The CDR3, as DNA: TGTGCCAGCAGCCCAGGGACAGGGCAGAGTCAGCCCCAGCATTTT.

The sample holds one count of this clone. CDR3 residues: CASKTGSTEAFF. For the CDR3, the DNA is TGTGCCAGCAAGACGGGGAGCACTGAAGCTTTCTTT. The rearrangement uses TRBV5-4 and TRBJ1-1; D gene unclear. Trimming removed 6 bases from V and 4 bases from J, with 10 bases in between. The CDR3 totals 12 residues. The germline CDR1 and CDR2 sequences are SGHNT and YYREEE (reference sequence).

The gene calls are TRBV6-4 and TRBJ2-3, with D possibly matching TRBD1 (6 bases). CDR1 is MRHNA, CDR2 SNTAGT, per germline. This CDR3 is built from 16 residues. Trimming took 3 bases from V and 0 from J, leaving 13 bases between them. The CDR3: CASSEALGASTDTQYF. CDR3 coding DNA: TGTGCCAGCAGTGAGGCCCTGGGGGCTAGCACAGATACGCAGTATTTT.

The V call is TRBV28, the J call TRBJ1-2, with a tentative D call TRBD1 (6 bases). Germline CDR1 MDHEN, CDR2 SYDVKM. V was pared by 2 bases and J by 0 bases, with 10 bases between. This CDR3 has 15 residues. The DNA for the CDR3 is TGTGCCAGCAGTTTAGGGTCAGGGGCTAACTATGGCTACACCTTC. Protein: CASSLGSGANYGYTF.

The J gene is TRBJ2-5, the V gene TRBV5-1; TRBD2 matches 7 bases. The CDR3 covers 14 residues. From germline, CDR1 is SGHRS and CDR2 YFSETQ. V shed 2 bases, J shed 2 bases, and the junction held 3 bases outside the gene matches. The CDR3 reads CASSLLASQETQYF. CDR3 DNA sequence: TGCGCCAGCAGCTTACTAGCGAGTCAAGAGACCCAGTACTTC.

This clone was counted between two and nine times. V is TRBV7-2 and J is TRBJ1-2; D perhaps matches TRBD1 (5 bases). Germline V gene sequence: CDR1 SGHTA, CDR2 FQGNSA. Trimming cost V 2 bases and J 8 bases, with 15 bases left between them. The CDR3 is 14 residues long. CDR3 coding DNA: TGTGCCAGCAGCTTACAAGGCAATCAGGGCGGCTACACCTTC. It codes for CASSLQGNQGGYTF.